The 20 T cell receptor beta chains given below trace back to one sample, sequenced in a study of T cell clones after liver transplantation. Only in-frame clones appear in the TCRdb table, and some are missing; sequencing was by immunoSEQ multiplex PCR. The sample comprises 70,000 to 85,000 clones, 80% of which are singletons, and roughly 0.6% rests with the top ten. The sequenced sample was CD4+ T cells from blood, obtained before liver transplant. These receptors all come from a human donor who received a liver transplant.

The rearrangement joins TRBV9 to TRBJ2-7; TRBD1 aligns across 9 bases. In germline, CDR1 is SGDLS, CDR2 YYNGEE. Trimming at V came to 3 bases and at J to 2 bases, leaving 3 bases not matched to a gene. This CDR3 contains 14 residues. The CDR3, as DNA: TGTGCCAGCAGCGCCACAGGGGGCGCCTACGAGCAGTACTTC. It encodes CASSATGGAYEQYF.

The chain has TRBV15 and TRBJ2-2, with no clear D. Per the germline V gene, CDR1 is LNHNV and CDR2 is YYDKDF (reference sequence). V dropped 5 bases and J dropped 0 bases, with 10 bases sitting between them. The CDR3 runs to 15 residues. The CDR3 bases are TGTGCCACCAGCCGCCCCGTGACGAACACCGGGGAGCTGTTTTTT. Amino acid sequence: CATSRPVTNTGELFF.

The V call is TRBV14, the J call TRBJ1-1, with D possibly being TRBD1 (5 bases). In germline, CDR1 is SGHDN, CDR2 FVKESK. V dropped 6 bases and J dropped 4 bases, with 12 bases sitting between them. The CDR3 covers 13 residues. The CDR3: CASRPQGITEAFF. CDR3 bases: TGTGCCAGCAGACCTCAGGGAATCACTGAAGCTTTCTTT.

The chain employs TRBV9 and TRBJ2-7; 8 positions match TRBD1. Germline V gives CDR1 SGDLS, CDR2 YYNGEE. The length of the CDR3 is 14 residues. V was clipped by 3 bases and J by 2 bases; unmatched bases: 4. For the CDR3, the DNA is TGTGCCAGCAGCGCAGGACAGGGACCCTACGAGCAGTACTTC. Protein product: CASSAGQGPYEQYF.

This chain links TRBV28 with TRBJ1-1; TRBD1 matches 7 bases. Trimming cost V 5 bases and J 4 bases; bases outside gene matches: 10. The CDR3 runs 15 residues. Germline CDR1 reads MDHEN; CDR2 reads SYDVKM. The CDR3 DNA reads TGTGCCAGCAGTGACTTAACAGGGGTGAGCACTGAAGCTTTCTTT. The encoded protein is CASSDLTGVSTEAFF.

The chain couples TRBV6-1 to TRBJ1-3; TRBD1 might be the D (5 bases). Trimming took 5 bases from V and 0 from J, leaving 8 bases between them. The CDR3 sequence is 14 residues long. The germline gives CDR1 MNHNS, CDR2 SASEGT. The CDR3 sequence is CASSRDLSGNTIYF. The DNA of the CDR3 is TGTGCCAGCAGTAGGGACCTCTCTGGAAACACCATATATTTT.

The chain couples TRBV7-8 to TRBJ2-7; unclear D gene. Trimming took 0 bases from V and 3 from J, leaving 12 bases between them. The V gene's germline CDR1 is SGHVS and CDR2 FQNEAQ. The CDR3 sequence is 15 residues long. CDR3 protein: CASSLARLTGYEQYF. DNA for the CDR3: TGTGCCAGCAGCTTAGCGAGGTTAACGGGCTACGAGCAGTACTTC.

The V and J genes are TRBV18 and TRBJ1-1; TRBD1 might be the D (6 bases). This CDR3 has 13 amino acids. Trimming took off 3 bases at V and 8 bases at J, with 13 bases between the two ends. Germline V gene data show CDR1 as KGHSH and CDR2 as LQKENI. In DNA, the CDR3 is TGTGCCAGCTCACCTTTGGCAGGGGAGGAAGCTTTCTTT. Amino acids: CASSPLAGEEAFF.

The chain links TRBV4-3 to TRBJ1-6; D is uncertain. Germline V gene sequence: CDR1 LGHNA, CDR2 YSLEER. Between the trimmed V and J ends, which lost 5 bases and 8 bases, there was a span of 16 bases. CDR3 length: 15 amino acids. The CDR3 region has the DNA TGCGCCAGCAGCAGGGCAGACCTAAGGGATTCACCCCTCCACTTT. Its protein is CASSRADLRDSPLHF.

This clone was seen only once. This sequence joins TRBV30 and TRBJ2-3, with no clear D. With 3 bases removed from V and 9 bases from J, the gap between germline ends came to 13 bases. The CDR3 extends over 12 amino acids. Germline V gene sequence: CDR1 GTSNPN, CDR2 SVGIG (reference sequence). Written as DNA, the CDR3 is TGTGCCTGGAGCGTCACAGCCACAACGCAGTATTTT. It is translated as CAWSVTATTQYF.

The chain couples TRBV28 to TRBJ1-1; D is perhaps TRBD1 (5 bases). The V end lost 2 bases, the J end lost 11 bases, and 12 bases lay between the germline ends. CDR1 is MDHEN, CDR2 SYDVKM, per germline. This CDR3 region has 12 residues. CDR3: CASSLGHPGAFF. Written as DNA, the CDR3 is TGTGCCAGCAGTTTAGGACACCCAGGCGCTTTCTTT.

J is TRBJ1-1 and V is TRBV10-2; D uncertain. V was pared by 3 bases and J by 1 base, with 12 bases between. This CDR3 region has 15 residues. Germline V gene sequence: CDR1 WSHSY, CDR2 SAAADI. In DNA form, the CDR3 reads TGCGCCAGCAGTGAATTATCGCTTCGGAACACTGAAGCTTTCTTT. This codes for CASSELSLRNTEAFF.

The CDR3, as DNA: TGTGCCAGTAGCTCCCCACCAACCCGGGGGGGATTTGGAGACAGGGCTCAGCCCCAGCATTTT. Its protein is CASSSPPTRGGFGDRAQPQHF. This chain joins TRBV19 and TRBJ1-5, with TRBD1 matching over 7 bases. The CDR3 is made up of 21 amino acids. The V gene end was trimmed by 6 bases and the J gene end by 6 bases; junction bases not matched to a gene: 29. Germline V CDR1 and CDR2: LNHDA, SQIVND (reference sequence).

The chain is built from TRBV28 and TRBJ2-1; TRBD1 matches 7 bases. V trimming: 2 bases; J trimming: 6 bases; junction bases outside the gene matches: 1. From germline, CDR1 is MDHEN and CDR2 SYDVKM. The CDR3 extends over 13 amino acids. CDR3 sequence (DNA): TGTGCCAGCAGTTTAGCAGGGGGCAATGAGCAGTTCTTC. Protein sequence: CASSLAGGNEQFF.

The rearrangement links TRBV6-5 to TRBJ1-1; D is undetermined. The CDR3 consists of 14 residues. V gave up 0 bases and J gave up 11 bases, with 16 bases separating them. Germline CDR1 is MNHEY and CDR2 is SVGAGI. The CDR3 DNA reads TGTGCCAGCAGTTACTCGCCAGTATGGGTGGATGCTTTCTTT. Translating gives CASSYSPVWVDAFF.

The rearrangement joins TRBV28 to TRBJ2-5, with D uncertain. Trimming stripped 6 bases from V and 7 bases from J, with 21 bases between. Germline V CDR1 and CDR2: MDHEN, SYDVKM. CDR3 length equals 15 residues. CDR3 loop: CASSLAGNRGATQYF. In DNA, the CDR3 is TGTGCCAGCAGCCTGGCCGGCAACAGAGGCGCGACCCAGTACTTC.

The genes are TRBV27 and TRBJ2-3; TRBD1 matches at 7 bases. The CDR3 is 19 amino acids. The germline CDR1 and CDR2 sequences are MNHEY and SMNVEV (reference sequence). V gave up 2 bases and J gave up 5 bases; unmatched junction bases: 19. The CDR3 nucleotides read TGTGCCAGCAGTTTACGACGATCAACCTTAAGGGGGCTCGTAGATACGCAGTATTTT. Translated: CASSLRRSTLRGLVDTQYF.

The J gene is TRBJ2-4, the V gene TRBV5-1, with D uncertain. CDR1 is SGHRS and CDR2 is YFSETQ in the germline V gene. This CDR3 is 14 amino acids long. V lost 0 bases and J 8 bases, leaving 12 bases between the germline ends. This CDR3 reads CASSLDWAPDIQYF. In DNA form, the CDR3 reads TGCGCCAGCAGCTTGGATTGGGCGCCGGACATTCAGTACTTC.

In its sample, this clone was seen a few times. CDR3 in amino acids: CASSQAGTSEYEQYF. CDR3 coding DNA: TGTGCCAGCAGTCAGGCCGGGACTAGCGAATACGAGCAGTACTTC. The chain uses TRBV28 and TRBJ2-7, with 10 bases matching TRBD2. Losses at the gene ends were 5 bases for V and 4 bases for J; bases not matched to a gene: 8. The CDR3 length is 15 residues. The V gene's germline CDR1 is MDHEN and CDR2 SYDVKM.

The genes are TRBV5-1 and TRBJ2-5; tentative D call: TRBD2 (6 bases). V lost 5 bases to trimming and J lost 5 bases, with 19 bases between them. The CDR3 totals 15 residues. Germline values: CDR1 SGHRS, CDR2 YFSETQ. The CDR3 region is CASSSGTYGGETQYF. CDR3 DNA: TGCGCCAGCAGTTCCGGGACCTATGGGGGGGAGACCCAGTACTTC.